What follows are 5 T cell receptor beta chains derived from one specimen sequenced in a study of T cell responses to AZD1222 COVID-19 vaccine. Produced via immunoSEQ multiplex PCR; TCRdb's table is partial and in-frame only. This sample carries about 130,000 clones, over 75% of them seen once, and the ten largest clones take 1.6%. The material sequenced was peripheral blood, taken on day 0 of AZD1222 vaccination. These receptors were collected from an adult in good health.

This clone was detected only once. The genes are TRBV7-9 and TRBJ2-1, with D maybe TRBD1 (5 bases). Between the trimmed V and J ends, which lost 2 bases and 6 bases, there was a span of 8 bases. The CDR3 consists of 13 residues. Per the germline V gene, CDR1 is SEHNR and CDR2 is FQNEAQ (reference sequence). CDR3 amino acids: CASSLPGFNEQFF. As DNA, the CDR3 is TGTGCCAGCAGCTTACCAGGGTTCAATGAGCAGTTCTTC.

The rearrangement joins TRBV30 to TRBJ1-4; D perhaps matches TRBD1 (6 bases). Germline assignment: CDR1 GTSNPN and CDR2 SVGIG (reference sequence). This CDR3 contains 15 residues. With 4 bases removed from V and 7 bases from J, the gap between germline ends came to 19 bases. The CDR3 spells CAWTRTGGGGEKLFF. DNA of the CDR3: TGTGCCTGGACTCGTACGGGGGGCGGAGGTGAAAAACTGTTTTTT.

The chain combines TRBV5-1 with TRBJ1-1; D not resolved. The CDR3 contains 13 residues. CDR1 and CDR2 from the germline V gene are SGHRS and YFSETQ. Between the trimmed V and J ends, which lost 1 base and 0 bases, there was a span of 4 bases. Here the CDR3 reads CASSLQMNTEAFF. The CDR3 DNA is TGCGCCAGCAGCTTGCAGATGAACACTGAAGCTTTCTTT. The complete variable domain, with remaining parts taken from reference TRBV5-1 and TRBJ1-1, reads KAGVTQTPRYLIKTRGQQVTLSCSPISGHRSVSWYQQTPGQGLQFLFEYFSETQRNKGNFPGRFSGRQFSNSRSEMNVSTLELGDSALYLCASSLQMNTEAFFGQGTRLTVV.

The V gene is TRBV19, the J gene TRBJ1-5; 8 nucleotides agree with TRBD1. Germline V gives CDR1 LNHDA, CDR2 SQIVND (reference sequence). The CDR3 contains 16 residues. Trimming at V came to 7 bases and at J to 3 bases, leaving 11 bases not matched to a gene. DNA of the CDR3: TGTGCCAGTACCCCGATAGACAGGGGACACAATCAGCCCCAGCATTTT. Its protein product is CASTPIDRGHNQPQHF.

The rearrangement uses TRBV7-2 and TRBJ1-5, with 12 bases lining up with TRBD1. The CDR3 has 15 amino acids. CDR1 SGHTA and CDR2 FQGNSA come from the germline V gene. V was clipped by 7 bases and J by 6 bases; unmatched bases: 7. This CDR3 reads CASNTGTGGIQPQHF. In DNA, the CDR3 is TGTGCCAGCAACACCGGGACAGGGGGCATTCAGCCCCAGCATTTT. The whole variable domain, remainder taken from reference TRBV7-2 and TRBJ1-5, is GAGVSQSPSNKVTEKGKDVELRCDPISGHTALYWYRQSLGQGLEFLIYFQGNSAPDKSGLPSDRFSAERTGGSVSTLTIQRTQQEDSAVYLCASNTGTGGIQPQHFGDGTRLSIL.